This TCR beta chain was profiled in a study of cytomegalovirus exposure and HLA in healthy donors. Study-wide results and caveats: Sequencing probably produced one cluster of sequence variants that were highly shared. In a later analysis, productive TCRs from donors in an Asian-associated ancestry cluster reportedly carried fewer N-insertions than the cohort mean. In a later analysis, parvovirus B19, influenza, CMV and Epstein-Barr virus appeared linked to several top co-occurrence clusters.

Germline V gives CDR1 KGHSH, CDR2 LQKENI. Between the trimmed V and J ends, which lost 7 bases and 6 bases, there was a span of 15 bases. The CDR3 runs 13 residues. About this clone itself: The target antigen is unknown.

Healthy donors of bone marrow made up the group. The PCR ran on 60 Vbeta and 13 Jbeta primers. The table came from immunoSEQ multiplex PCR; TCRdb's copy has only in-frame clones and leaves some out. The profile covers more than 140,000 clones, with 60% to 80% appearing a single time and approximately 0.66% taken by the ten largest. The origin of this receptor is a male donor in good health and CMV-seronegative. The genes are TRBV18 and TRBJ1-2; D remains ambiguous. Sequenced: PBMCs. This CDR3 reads CASLREPWDGYTF. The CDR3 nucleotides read TGTGCCAGCTTACGGGAGCCTTGGGATGGCTACACCTTC. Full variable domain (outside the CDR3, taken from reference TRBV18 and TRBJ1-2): NAGVMQNPRHLVRRRGQEARLRCSPMKGHSHVYWYRQLPEEGLKFMVYLQKENIIDESGMPKERFSAEFPKEGPSILRIQQVVRGDSAAYFCASLREPWDGYTFGSGTRLTVV.